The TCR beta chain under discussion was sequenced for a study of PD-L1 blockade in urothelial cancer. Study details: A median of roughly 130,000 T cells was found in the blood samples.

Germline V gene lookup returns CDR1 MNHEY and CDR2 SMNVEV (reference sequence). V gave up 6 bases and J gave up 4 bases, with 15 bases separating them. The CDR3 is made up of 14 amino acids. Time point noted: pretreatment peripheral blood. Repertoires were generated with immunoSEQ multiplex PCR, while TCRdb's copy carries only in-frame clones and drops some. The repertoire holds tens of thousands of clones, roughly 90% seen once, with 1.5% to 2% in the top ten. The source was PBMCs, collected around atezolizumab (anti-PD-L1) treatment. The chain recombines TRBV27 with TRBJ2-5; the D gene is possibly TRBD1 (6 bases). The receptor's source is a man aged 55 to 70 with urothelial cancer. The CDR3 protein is CASSRTARIETQYF. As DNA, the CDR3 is TGTGCCAGCAGCCGGACAGCAAGAATAGAGACCCAGTACTTC.